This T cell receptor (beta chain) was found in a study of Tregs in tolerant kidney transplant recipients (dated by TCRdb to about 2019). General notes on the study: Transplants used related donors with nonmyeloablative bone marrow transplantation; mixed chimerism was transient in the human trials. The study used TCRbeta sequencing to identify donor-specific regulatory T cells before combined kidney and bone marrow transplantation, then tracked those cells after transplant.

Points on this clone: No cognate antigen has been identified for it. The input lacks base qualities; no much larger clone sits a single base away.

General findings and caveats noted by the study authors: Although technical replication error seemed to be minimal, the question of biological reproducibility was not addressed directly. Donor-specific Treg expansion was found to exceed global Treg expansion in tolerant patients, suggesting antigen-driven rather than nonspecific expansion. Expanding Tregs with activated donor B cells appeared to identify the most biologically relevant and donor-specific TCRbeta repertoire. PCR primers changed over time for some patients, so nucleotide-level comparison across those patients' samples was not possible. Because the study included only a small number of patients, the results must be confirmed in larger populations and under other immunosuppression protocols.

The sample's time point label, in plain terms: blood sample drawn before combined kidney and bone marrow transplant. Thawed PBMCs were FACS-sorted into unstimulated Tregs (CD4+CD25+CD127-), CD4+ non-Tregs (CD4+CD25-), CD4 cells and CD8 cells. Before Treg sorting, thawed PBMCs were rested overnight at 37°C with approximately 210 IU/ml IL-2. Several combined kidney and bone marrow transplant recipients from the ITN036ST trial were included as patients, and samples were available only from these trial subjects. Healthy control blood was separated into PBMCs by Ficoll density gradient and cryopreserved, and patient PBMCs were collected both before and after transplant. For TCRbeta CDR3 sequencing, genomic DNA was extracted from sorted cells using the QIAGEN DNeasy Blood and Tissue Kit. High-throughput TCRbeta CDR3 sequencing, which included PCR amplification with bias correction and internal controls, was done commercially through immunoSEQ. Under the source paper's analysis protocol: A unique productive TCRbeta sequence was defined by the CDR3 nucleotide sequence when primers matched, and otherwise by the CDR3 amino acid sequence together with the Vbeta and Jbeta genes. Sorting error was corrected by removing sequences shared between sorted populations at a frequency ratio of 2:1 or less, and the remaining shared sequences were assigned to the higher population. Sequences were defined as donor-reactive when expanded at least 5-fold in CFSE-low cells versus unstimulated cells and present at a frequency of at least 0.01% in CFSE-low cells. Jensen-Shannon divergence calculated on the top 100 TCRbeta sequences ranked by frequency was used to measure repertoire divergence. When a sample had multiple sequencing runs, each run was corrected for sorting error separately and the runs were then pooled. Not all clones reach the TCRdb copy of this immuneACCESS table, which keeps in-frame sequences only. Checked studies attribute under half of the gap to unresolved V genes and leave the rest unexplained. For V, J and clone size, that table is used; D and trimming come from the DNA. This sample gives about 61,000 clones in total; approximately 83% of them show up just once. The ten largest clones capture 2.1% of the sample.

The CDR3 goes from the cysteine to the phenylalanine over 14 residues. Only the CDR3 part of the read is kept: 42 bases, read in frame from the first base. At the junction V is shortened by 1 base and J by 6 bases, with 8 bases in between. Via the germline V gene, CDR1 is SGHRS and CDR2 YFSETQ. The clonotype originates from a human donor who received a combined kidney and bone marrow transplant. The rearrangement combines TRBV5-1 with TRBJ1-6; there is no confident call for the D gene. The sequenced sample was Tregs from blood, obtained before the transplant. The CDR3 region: CASSLRKPNSPLHF. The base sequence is TGCGCCAGCAGCTTGCGAAAACCTAATTCACCCCTCCACTTT.